This T cell receptor beta chain was profiled in a study of blood T cell repertoires in COVID-19. Germline lookup yields CDR1 KGHDR and CDR2 SFDVKD. This CDR3 region has 16 residues. J was trimmed by 0 bases and V by 5 bases; bases with no gene match: 6. Under the authors' procedure: Quantification of nucleated cells was approximated via reference gene primer amplification. Method: immunoSEQ multiplex PCR; TCRdb's copy keeps in-frame clones and lacks some. V and J calls and clone size are those listed in that table; D and trimming were worked out from the DNA. The data hold approximately 200,000 clones, with 86% observed a single time.

Sequenced material: peripheral blood. The genes are TRBV24-1 and TRBJ2-1; 7 nucleotides line up with TRBD1. This receptor was taken from a woman between 45 and 65 years old with acute or convalescent COVID-19. CDR3 in DNA: TGTGCCACCAGTGCCTGGGCAGGGGGCTCCTACAATGAGCAGTTCTTC. Protein: CATSAWAGGSYNEQFF.